Each of the 23 T cell receptor beta chains below was sequenced from the same sample in a study of blood T cell repertoires in COVID-19. The protocol was immunoSEQ multiplex PCR, while the TCRdb copy is restricted to in-frame clones and leaves out a portion. The sample includes tens of thousands of clones, around 87% of them seen just once. Sequenced material: peripheral blood. All receptors derive from a human donor with active COVID-19. The donor label of this sample is uncertain.

The chain is built from TRBV9 and TRBJ2-1, with 9 bases fitting TRBD1. V was pared by 0 bases and J by 6 bases, with 13 bases of the junction left unmatched. Germline V gene sequence: CDR1 SGDLS, CDR2 YYNGEE. This CDR3 contains 18 residues. This chain's CDR3 is CASSVEYGYRGQVNEQFF. For the CDR3, the DNA is TGTGCCAGCAGCGTAGAATATGGGTACAGGGGGCAAGTCAATGAGCAGTTCTTC.

The chain is built from TRBV3-1 (or the pseudogene TRBV3-2) and TRBJ2-5, with TRBD2 identical over 10 bases. The junction had 4 bases not matched to a gene; V was cut back by 7 bases and J by 2 bases. Looked up from germline, CDR1 is LGHDT and CDR2 is YNNKEL (reference sequence). The CDR3 sequence is 14 residues long. The CDR3 protein is CASIEAGGQETQYF. The DNA of the CDR3 is TGTGCCAGCATCGAAGCGGGAGGGCAAGAGACCCAGTACTTC.

The V and J genes are TRBV9 and TRBJ1-5; D perhaps matches TRBD1 (6 bases). This CDR3 region has 15 residues. V was trimmed by 3 bases and J by 6 bases, leaving 16 bases between them. The germline V gene encodes CDR1 SGDLS and CDR2 YYNGEE. CDR3 sequence (DNA): TGTGCCAGCAGCGCACGGGAGGGGGTCGGTCAGCCCCAGCATTTT. This encodes CASSAREGVGQPQHF.

The chain employs TRBV7-6 and TRBJ2-3; maybe TRBD2 (5 bases). CDR1 is SGHVS, CDR2 FNYEAQ, per germline. The CDR3 length is 17 residues. V was shortened by 1 base and J by 1 base, with 15 bases between the two germline ends. Here the CDR3 DNA reads TGTGCCAGCAGCTTAGAAGTCGGGGTATGGGGCACAGATACGCAGTATTTT. This translates into CASSLEVGVWGTDTQYF.

J is TRBJ2-7 and V is TRBV7-9; 7 bases map to TRBD1. The V and J ends lost 2 bases and 2 bases, in that order; junction bases with no gene match: 6. The CDR3 consists of 15 residues. The germline V gene encodes CDR1 SEHNR and CDR2 FQNEAQ (reference sequence). CDR3 loop: CASSLLGDSTYEQYF. The CDR3 bases are TGTGCCAGCAGCTTACTAGGGGACAGCACCTACGAGCAGTACTTC. The whole variable domain, remainder taken from reference TRBV7-9 and TRBJ2-7, is DTGVSQNPRHKITKRGQNVTFRCDPISEHNRLYWYRQTLGQGPEFLTYFQNEAQLEKSRLLSDRFSAERPKGSFSTLEIQRTEQGDSAMYLCASSLLGDSTYEQYFGPGTRLTVT.

The genes are TRBV5-1 and TRBJ2-7; D not resolved. The CDR3 contains 15 residues. Germline CDR1 and CDR2: SGHRS and YFSETQ. V shed 0 bases and J shed 3 bases, with 13 bases lying between them. DNA for the CDR3: TGCGCCAGCAGCTTGGCCGGGTTGGCAAACTACGAGCAGTACTTC. This encodes CASSLAGLANYEQYF.

The V gene is TRBV29-1, the J gene TRBJ1-4; 9 positions agree with TRBD1. J lost 5 bases, V lost 7 bases, and 2 bases had no gene match. Germline loops: CDR1 SQVTM, CDR2 ANQGSEA. CDR3 size: 12 residues. The CDR3 loop reads CSAGTGNEKLFF. CDR3 coding DNA: TGCAGCGCCGGGACAGGGAATGAAAAACTGTTTTTT. Looking up the rest from reference TRBV29-1 and TRBJ1-4 gives the full variable domain: SAVISQKPSRDICQRGTSLTIQCQVDSQVTMMFWYRQQPGQSLTLIATANQGSEATYESGFVIDKFPISRPNLTFSTLTVSNMSPEDSSIYLCSAGTGNEKLFFGSGTQLSVL.

This chain links TRBV2 with TRBJ2-3; 8 bases are shared with TRBD2. Trimming removed 3 bases from V and 8 bases from J; junction bases left unmatched: 4. The germline V gene encodes CDR1 SNHLY and CDR2 FYNNEI. This CDR3 has 13 amino acids. Written as DNA, the CDR3 is TGTGCCAGCAGTGACGGGGGGGCGGGTACGCAGTATTTT. Translated: CASSDGGAGTQYF.

The chain is built from TRBV9 and TRBJ2-1, with TRBD2 identical over 7 bases. J lost 5 bases, V lost 4 bases, and 9 bases had no gene match. CDR3 size: 15 residues. Germline V gene sequence: CDR1 SGDLS, CDR2 YYNGEE. This CDR3 reads CASSQSGNNNNEQFF. CDR3 coding DNA: TGTGCCAGCAGCCAGAGCGGGAATAATAACAATGAGCAGTTCTTC.

The rearrangement joins TRBV21-1 to TRBJ2-1; TRBD1, the table's D call, was not compared with the DNA. TRBV21-1 is a listed pseudogene. This CDR3 has 19 residues. CDR3 coding DNA: TGTGCCAGCAGCCGTAGGGGACAGGGGGCGCGTATCGCCTACAATGAGCAGTTCTTC. Translation: CASSRRGQGARIAYNEQFF.

This clone has a single count. The chain has TRBV4-1 and TRBJ1-2; D is perhaps TRBD1 (5 bases). V gave up 3 bases and J gave up 2 bases, with 13 bases separating them. Germline-derived CDR1 and CDR2 are MGHRA and YSYEKL. CDR3 length: 15 amino acids. The CDR3, as DNA: TGCGCCAGCAGCCAGCACTCCCAGGGAAACTATGGCTACACCTTC. It is translated as CASSQHSQGNYGYTF.

The rearrangement uses TRBV6-4 and TRBJ2-1, with 7 bases aligning to TRBD2. With V trimmed by 0 bases and J by 9 bases, 8 bases remained unmatched. The CDR3 is 15 residues long. CDR1 and CDR2 (germline): MRHNA, SNTAGT. CDR3 in DNA: TGTGCCAGCAGTGACTCTGCTAGCGGTGGGGCTGAGCAGTTCTTC. Translating it yields CASSDSASGGAEQFF.

This clone came up once. This chain connects TRBV28 to TRBJ2-1, with 8 bases aligning to TRBD2. V was pared by 5 bases and J by 0 bases, with 6 bases of the junction left unmatched. This CDR3 is 16 amino acids long. Germline values: CDR1 MDHEN, CDR2 SYDVKM. For the CDR3, the DNA is TGTGCCAGCAGTACCGTAGCGGGGAGCTCCTACAATGAGCAGTTCTTC. Its protein is CASSTVAGSSYNEQFF.

Concerning this clone itself: One end of the junction varies from germline; a read error may be responsible. The chain joins TRBV7-7 to TRBJ1-1; D gene uncertain. The germline V gene has CDR1 SSHAT and CDR2 FNYEAQ (reference sequence). The CDR3 spans 13 residues. CDR3 region: CASSRGANTEAFF. The CDR3, as DNA: TGTGCTAGCAGCCGTGGAGCGAACACTGAAGCTTTCTTT.

This clone was counted between two and nine times. CDR3 region: CASSIAASGDTQYF. The DNA for the CDR3 is TGTGCCAGTAGTATAGCCGCTAGCGGGGATACGCAGTATTTT. The J gene is TRBJ2-3, the V gene TRBV19; 8 nucleotides agree with TRBD2. Germline V lookup: CDR1 LNHDA, CDR2 SQIVND (reference sequence). This CDR3 contains 14 residues. V gave up 1 base and J gave up 6 bases; unmatched junction bases: 3.

V gene TRBV19 combines with J gene TRBJ1-6, with 7 bases identical to TRBD1. The CDR3 extends over 17 amino acids. Unmatched junction bases numbered 10, after V lost 8 bases and J lost 0 bases. CDR1 and CDR2 (germline): LNHDA, SQIVND (reference sequence). The CDR3 DNA reads TGTGCCAGTGGCCCGGACAGGCCGAGCTCCTATAATTCACCCCTCCACTTT. It is translated as CASGPDRPSSYNSPLHF.

V gene TRBV7-3 combines with J gene TRBJ2-1; 10 bases map to TRBD2. The CDR3 sequence is 15 residues long. CDR1 and CDR2 (germline): SGHTA, FQGTGA. V lost 2 bases to trimming and J lost 8 bases; unmatched junction nucleotides: 6. This chain's CDR3 is CASSLPAGGAHEQFF. The DNA of the CDR3 is TGTGCCAGCAGCTTACCAGCGGGAGGGGCTCATGAGCAGTTCTTC.

This chain connects TRBV7-6 to TRBJ2-7; the match to TRBD2 covers 14 bases. This CDR3 has 20 amino acids. J was trimmed by 5 bases and V by 5 bases; bases with no gene match: 20. Looked up from germline, CDR1 is SGHVS and CDR2 is FNYEAQ. CDR3 protein: CASSPKPGTSGRGSENEQYF. The DNA of the CDR3 is TGTGCCAGCAGCCCCAAGCCGGGGACTAGCGGGAGAGGATCCGAAAACGAGCAGTACTTC.

The chain couples TRBV4-2 to TRBJ2-7; D perhaps matches TRBD2 (5 bases). The CDR3 length is 14 residues. V was pared by 3 bases and J by 3 bases, with 12 bases between. Germline V gene sequence: CDR1 LGHNA, CDR2 YNFKEQ. The chain's CDR3 is CASSQIDGDYEQYF. In DNA form, the CDR3 reads TGTGCCAGCAGCCAGATTGACGGGGACTACGAGCAGTACTTC.

The genes are TRBV28 and TRBJ2-5; 11 nucleotides line up with TRBD2. With 6 bases clipped from V and 7 bases from J, the junction kept 10 bases outside the gene matches. Germline V gene lookup returns CDR1 MDHEN and CDR2 SYDVKM. The CDR3 is made up of 15 amino acids. In DNA form, the CDR3 reads TGTGCCAGCAGAGCCACTAGCGGGAGAGGAGGGACCCAGTACTTC. Amino acid sequence: CASRATSGRGGTQYF.

The chain links TRBV3-1 (or the pseudogene TRBV3-2) to TRBJ2-1; D perhaps matches TRBD2 (5 bases). This CDR3 comprises 15 residues. Germline CDR1 LGHDT, CDR2 YNNKEL (reference sequence). V dropped 5 bases and J dropped 3 bases, with 14 bases sitting between them. The CDR3 DNA reads TGTGCCAGCAGCTCGCAGGCGGGCTTCTACAATGAGCAGTTCTTC. It encodes CASSSQAGFYNEQFF.

The V and J genes are TRBV7-3 and TRBJ2-1, with 7 bases aligning to TRBD1. The CDR3 is 15 amino acids. V trimming: 4 bases; J trimming: 6 bases; junction bases outside the gene matches: 9. Per germline, CDR1 SGHTA and CDR2 FQGTGA. The CDR3 nucleotides read TGTGCCAGCAGCTCCCGACAGGGCCCGGGCAATGAGCAGTTCTTC. It yields the protein CASSSRQGPGNEQFF.

The chain carries TRBV5-4 and TRBJ1-1; D is unresolved. This CDR3 has 14 residues. Trimming left V 0 bases short and J 5 bases short, with 11 bases between. Germline V gene lookup returns CDR1 SGHNT and CDR2 YYREEE (reference sequence). In DNA, the CDR3 is TGTGCCAGCAGCTTGGGAGTTGAGTGGACTGAAGCTTTCTTT. Translated, it gives CASSLGVEWTEAFF.